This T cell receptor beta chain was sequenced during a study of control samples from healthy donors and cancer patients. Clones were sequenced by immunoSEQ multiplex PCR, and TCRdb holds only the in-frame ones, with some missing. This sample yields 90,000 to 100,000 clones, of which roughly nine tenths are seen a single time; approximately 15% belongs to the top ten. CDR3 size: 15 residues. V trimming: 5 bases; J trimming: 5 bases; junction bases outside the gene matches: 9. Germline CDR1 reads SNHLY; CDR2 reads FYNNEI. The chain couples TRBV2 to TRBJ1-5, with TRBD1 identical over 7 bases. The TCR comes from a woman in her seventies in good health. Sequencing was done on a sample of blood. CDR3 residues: CASSPDRVKDQPQHF. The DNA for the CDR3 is TGTGCCAGCAGTCCTGACAGGGTGAAAGATCAGCCCCAGCATTTT.